The 8 T cell receptor beta chains below come from one sample, sequenced in a study of CD8+ T cells in alopecia areata. Extracted from the samples, RNA was reverse transcribed into cDNA to serve as the sequencing template. Using immunoSEQ multiplex PCR, the repertoire was profiled, and TCRdb retains in-frame clones only, with some absent. There are about 130,000 clones in the sample; almost 50% occur only once, and around 20% lies in the top ten. The source was CD8+ T cells sorted from blood, collected at week 0. All receptors derive from a human donor with alopecia areata.

The chain combines TRBV6-5 with TRBJ2-5, with D perhaps TRBD2 (6 bases). Germline CDR1 is MNHEY and CDR2 is SVGAGI. The V end lost 9 bases, the J end lost 5 bases, and 16 bases lay between the germline ends. This CDR3 has 13 residues. The CDR3 sequence is CASVGGVRETQYF. CDR3 sequence (DNA): TGTGCCAGTGTAGGCGGGGTTCGGGAGACCCAGTACTTC.

The genes are TRBV29-1 and TRBJ1-1, with D hard to call. The CDR3 consists of 11 residues. CDR1 is SQVTM and CDR2 is ANQGSEA in the germline V gene. Between the trimmed V and J ends, which lost 3 bases and 10 bases, there was a span of 12 bases. CDR3 protein: CSVDSGPGAFF. Here the CDR3 DNA reads TGCAGCGTTGATAGTGGACCAGGAGCTTTCTTT. The variable domain in full, completed from reference TRBV29-1 and TRBJ1-1, reads SAVISQKPSRDICQRGTSLTIQCQVDSQVTMMFWYRQQPGQSLTLIATANQGSEATYESGFVIDKFPISRPNLTFSTLTVSNMSPEDSSIYLCSVDSGPGAFFGQGTRLTVV.

The rearrangement uses TRBV4-1 and TRBJ2-3; 10 nucleotides line up with TRBD2. This CDR3 is built from 15 residues. V shed 3 bases and J 2 bases; nucleotides not matched to a gene: 2. Germline assignment: CDR1 MGHRA and CDR2 YSYEKL. In DNA form, the CDR3 reads TGCGCCAGCAGCCAGCTAGCGGGGGACACAGATACGCAGTATTTT. Residues: CASSQLAGDTDTQYF.

The gene calls are TRBV30 and TRBJ2-5; 9 bases map to TRBD2. This CDR3 is built from 17 residues. The V gene's germline CDR1 is GTSNPN and CDR2 SVGIG (reference sequence). V trimming: 0 bases; J trimming: 2 bases; junction bases outside the gene matches: 10. CDR3 region: CAWSVPAGGPGQETQYF. CDR3 DNA sequence: TGTGCCTGGAGTGTACCGGCGGGGGGGCCGGGGCAAGAGACCCAGTACTTC.

The rearrangement joins TRBV11-2 to TRBJ2-4; D remains ambiguous. CDR1 and CDR2 (germline): SGHAT, FQNNGV. V lost 6 bases and J lost 5, with 11 bases in between. The CDR3 spans 13 residues. In DNA form, the CDR3 reads TGTGCCAGCAGTTTTAGTCCGGAAAACATTCAGTACTTC. Its protein is CASSFSPENIQYF.

This clone turned up a few times. The chain links TRBV29-1 to TRBJ1-1; D not certain. The CDR3 spans 12 residues. With 4 bases removed from V and 6 bases from J, the gap between germline ends came to 12 bases. Germline CDR1 and CDR2: SQVTM and ANQGSEA. The CDR3 reads CSVGGNGAEAFF. The CDR3 coding sequence is TGCAGCGTTGGGGGTAATGGCGCTGAAGCTTTCTTT.

The chain carries TRBV29-1 and TRBJ2-3; no reliable D call. Germline V gene data show CDR1 as SQVTM and CDR2 as ANQGSEA. This CDR3 region has 16 residues. Trimming stripped 1 base from V and 5 bases from J, with 19 bases between. The CDR3 bases are TGCAGCGTTGAAGGTCCTAATCCACGCCGAAAAGATACGCAGTATTTT. It codes for CSVEGPNPRRKDTQYF.

Many counts were recorded for this clone. The V call is TRBV30, the J call TRBJ2-7; D not resolved. This CDR3 has 11 amino acids. Trimming pared 4 bases from V and 2 bases from J, leaving 6 bases between. Germline loops: CDR1 GTSNPN, CDR2 SVGIG (reference sequence). The CDR3 sequence: CAWTEAYEQYF. CDR3 nucleotides: TGTGCCTGGACAGAAGCCTACGAGCAGTACTTC.